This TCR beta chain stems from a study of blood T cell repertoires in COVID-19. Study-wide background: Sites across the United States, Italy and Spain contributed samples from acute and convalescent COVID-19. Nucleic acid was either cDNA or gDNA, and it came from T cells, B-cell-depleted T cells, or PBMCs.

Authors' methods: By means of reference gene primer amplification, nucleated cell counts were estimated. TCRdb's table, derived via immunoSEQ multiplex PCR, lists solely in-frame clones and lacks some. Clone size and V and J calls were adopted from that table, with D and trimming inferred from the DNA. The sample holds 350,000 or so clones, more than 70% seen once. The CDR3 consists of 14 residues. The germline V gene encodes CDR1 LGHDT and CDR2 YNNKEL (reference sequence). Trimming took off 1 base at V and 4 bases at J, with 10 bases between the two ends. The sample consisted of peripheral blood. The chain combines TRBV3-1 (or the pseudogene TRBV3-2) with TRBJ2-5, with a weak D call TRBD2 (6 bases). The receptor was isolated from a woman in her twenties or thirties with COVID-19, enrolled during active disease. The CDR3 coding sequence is TGTGCCAGCAGCCAAGTGGTGGGGGGAGAGACCCAGTACTTC. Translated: CASSQVVGGETQYF.